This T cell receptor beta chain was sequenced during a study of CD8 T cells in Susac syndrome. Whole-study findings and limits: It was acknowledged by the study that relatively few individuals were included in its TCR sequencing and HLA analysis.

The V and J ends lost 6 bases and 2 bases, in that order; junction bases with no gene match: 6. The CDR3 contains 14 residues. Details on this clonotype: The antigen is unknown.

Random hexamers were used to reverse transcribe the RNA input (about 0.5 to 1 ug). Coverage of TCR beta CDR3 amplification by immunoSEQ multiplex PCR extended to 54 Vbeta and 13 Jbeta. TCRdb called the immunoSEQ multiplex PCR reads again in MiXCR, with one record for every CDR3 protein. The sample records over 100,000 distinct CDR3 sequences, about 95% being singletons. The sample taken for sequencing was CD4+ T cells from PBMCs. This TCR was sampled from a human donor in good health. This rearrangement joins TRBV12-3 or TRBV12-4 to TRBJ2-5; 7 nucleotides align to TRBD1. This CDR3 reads CASSSRDRQETQYF. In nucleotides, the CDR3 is TGTGCCAGCAGCTCGAGGGACAGACAAGAGACCCAGTACTTC.